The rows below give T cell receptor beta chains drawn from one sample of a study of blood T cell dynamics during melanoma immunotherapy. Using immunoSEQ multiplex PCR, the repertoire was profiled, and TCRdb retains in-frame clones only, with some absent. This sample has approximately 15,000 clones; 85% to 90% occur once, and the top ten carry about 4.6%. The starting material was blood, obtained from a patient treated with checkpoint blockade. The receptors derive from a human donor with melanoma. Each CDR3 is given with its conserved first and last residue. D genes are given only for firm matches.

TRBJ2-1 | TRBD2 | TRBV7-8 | CASSSPRSDLAGYNEQFF
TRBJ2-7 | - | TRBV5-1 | CASSLVGEYEQYF
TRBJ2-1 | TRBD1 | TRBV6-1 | CASSDPGRQGYNEQFF
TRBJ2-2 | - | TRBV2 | CASSVVRAGTGELFF
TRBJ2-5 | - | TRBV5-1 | CASSLQPTQETQYF
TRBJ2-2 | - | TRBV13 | CASSLGYIPTGELFF
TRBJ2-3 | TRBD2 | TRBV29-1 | CSVEGLRGGAGDTQYF
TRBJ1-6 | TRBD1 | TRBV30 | CAWGPAGGAVPLHF
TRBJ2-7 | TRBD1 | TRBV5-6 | CASSTSGTAYEQYF
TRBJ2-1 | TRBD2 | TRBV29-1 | CSVTKPGLAVNEQFF
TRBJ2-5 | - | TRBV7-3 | CASSQGATETQYF
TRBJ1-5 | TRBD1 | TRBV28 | CASSARQGSNQPQHF
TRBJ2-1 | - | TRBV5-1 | CASSLAPGGTSYNEQFF
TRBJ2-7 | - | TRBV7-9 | CASSDYMDYEQYF
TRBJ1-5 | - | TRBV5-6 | CASSFLNQPQHF
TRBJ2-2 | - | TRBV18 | CASSPPRPGELFF
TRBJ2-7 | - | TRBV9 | CASSVGPPHEQYF
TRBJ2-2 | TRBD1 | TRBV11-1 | CASSSPRDREGTGELFF
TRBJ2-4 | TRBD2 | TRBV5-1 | CASSLGTSGGADIQYF
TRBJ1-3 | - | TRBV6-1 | CASSAPTGRGNTIYF
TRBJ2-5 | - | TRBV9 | CASSARRNQETQYF
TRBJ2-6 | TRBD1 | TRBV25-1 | CASQRQGTGANVLTF
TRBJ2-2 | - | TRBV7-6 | CASSLDGAHQGGELFF
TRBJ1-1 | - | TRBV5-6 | CASSLFASLNTEAFF
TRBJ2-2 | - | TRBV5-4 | CASSLPGDTGELFF
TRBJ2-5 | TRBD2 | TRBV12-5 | CASVISTSGGPDQETQYF
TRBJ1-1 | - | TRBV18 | CASSPPGRTEAFF
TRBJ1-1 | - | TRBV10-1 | CASSGTVNAEAFF
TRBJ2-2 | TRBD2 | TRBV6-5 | CASSSSGRGWTGELFF
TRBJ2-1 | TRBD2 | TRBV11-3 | CASSTFSGGAEGSYNEQFF
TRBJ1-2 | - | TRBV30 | CAWSVGRHGYTF
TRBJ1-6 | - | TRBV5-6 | CASSLRNSPLHF
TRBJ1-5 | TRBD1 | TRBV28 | CASSKPPTGGWGQPQHF
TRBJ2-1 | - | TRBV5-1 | CASRSRDSTYNEQFF
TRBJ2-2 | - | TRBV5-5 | CASSLLGHHGTGELFF
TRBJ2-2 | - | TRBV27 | CASSLLWTPNTGELFF
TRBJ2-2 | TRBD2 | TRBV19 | CASRALGSGGNGELFF
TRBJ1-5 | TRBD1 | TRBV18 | CASSQGQNGNQPQHF
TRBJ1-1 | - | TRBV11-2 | CASSFAIQGNTEAFF
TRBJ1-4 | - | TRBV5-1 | CASSLAGAEAEKLFF
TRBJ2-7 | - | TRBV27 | CASSDSPGLIIYEQYF